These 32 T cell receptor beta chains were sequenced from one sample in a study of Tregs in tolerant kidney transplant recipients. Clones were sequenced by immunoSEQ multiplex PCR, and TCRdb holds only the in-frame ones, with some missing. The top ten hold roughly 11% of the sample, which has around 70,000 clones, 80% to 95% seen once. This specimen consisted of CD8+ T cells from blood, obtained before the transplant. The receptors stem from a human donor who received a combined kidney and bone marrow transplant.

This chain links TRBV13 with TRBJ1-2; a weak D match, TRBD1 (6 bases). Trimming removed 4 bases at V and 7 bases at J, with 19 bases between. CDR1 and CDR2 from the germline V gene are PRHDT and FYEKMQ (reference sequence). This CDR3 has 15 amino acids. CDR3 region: CASSYPSTGLGGYTF. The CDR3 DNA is TGTGCCAGCAGCTATCCCTCTACAGGGTTAGGTGGCTACACCTTC.

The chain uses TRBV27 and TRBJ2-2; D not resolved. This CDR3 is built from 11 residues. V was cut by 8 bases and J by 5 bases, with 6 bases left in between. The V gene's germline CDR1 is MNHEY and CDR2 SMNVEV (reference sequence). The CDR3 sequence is CASSLTGELFF. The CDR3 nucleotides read TGTGCCAGCTCTTTAACCGGGGAGCTGTTTTTT.

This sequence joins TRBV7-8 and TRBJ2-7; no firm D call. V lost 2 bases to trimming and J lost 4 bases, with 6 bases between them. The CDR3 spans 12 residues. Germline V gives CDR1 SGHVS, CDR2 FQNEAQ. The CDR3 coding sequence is TGTGCCAGCAGCTTATCCGGTTACGAGCAGTACTTC. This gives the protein CASSLSGYEQYF.

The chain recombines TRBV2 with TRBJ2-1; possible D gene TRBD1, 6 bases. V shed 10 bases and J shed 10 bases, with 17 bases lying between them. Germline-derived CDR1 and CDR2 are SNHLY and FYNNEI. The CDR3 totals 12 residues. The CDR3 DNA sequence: TGTGCCATATCTACAGGGCTGGGAGAGCAGTTCTTC. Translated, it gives CAISTGLGEQFF.

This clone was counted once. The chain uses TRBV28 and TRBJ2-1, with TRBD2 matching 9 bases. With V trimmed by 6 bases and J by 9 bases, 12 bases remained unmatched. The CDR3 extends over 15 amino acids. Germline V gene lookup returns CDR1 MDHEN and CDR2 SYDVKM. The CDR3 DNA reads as TGTGCCAGCAGCCCAGCAAGGGGGACTAGCTTTGAGCAGTTCTTC. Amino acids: CASSPARGTSFEQFF. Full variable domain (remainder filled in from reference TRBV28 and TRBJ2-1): DVKVTQSSRYLVKRTGEKVFLECVQDMDHENMFWYRQDPGLGLRLIYFSYDVKMKEKGDIPEGYSVSREKKERFSLILESASTNQTSMYLCASSPARGTSFEQFFGPGTRLTVL.

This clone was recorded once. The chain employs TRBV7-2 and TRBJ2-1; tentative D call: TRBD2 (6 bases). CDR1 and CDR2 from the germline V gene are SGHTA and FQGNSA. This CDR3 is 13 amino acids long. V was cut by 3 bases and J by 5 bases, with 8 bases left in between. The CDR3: CASSFTSNNEQFF. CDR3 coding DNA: TGTGCCAGCAGCTTCACTAGCAACAATGAGCAGTTCTTC.

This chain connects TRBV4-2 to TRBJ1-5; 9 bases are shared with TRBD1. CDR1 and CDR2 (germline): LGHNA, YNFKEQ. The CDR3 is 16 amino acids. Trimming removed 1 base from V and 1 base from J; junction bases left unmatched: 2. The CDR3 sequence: CASSQVDRGSNQPQHF. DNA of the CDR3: TGTGCCAGCAGCCAAGTGGACAGGGGCAGCAATCAGCCCCAGCATTTT.

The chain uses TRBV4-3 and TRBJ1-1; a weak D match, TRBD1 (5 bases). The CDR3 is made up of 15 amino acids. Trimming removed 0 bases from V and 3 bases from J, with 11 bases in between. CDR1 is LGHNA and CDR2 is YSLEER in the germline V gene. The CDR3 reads CASSQDRWGDTEAFF. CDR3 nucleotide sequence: TGCGCCAGCAGCCAAGATCGTTGGGGGGACACTGAAGCTTTCTTT.

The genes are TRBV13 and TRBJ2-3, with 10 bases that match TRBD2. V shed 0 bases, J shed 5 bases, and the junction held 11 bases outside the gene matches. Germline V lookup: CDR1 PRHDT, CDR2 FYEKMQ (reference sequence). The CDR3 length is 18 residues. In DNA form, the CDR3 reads TGTGCCAGCAGCTTAGGAAGTCTAGCGGGAGACGGTATAGATACGCAGTATTTT. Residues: CASSLGSLAGDGIDTQYF.

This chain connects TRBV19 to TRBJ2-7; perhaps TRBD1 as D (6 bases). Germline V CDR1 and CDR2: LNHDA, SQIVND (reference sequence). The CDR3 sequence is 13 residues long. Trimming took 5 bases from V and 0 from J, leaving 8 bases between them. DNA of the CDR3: TGTGCCAGTAGTCAGGGGACCTCCTACGAGCAGTACTTC. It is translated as CASSQGTSYEQYF.

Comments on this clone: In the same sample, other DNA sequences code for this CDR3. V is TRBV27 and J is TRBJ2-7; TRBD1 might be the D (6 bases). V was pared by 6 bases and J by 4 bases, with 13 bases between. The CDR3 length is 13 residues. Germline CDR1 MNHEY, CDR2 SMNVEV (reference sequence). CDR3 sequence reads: CASSWARGYEQYF. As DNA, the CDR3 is TGTGCCAGCAGCTGGGCCAGGGGTTACGAGCAGTACTTC.

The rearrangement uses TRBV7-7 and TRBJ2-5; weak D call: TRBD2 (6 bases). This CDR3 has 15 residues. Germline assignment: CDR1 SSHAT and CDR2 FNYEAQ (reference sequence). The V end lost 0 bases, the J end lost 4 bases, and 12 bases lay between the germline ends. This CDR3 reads CASSLAAGSSETQYF. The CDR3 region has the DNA TGTGCCAGCAGCTTAGCAGCGGGTAGCTCAGAGACCCAGTACTTC.

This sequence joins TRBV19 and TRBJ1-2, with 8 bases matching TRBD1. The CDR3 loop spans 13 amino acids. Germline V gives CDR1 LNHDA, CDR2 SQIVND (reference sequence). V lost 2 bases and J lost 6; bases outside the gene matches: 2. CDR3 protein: CASSITGGNGYTF. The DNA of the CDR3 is TGTGCCAGTAGTATAACAGGGGGTAATGGCTACACCTTC.

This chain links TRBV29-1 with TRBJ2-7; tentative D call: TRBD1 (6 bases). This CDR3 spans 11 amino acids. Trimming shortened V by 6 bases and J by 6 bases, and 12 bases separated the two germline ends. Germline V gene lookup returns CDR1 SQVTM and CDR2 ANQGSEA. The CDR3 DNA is TGCAGCGTAGATACAGGGTCCGAGCAGTACTTC. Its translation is CSVDTGSEQYF.

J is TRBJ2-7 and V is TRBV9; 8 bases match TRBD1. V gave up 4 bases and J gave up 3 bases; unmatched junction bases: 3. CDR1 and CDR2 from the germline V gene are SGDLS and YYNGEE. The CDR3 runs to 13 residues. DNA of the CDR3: TGTGCCAGCAGCCTTGGACAGGGCTACGAGCAGTACTTC. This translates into CASSLGQGYEQYF.

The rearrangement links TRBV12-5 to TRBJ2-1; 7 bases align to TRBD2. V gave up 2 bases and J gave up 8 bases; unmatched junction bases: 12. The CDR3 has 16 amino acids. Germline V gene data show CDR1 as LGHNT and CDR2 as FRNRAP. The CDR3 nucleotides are TGTGCTAGTGGTTTGACAGCGGCTAGGGGAGGGGATGAGCAGTTCTTC. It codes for CASGLTAARGGDEQFF.

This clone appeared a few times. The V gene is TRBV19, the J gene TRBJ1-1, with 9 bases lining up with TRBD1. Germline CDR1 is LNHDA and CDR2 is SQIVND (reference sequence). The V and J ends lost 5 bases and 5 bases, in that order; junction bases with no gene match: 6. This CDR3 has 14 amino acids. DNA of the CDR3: TGTGCCAGTAGTTTGGGACAGGGTCTAACTGAAGCTTTCTTT. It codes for CASSLGQGLTEAFF.

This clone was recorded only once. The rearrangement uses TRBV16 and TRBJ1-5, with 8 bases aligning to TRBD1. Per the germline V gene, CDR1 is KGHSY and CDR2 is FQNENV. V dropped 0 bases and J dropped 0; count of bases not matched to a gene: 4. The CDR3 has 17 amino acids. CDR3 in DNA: TGTGCCAGCAGCCAATCATACAGGGGGAGTAGCAATCAGCCCCAGCATTTT. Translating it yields CASSQSYRGSSNQPQHF.

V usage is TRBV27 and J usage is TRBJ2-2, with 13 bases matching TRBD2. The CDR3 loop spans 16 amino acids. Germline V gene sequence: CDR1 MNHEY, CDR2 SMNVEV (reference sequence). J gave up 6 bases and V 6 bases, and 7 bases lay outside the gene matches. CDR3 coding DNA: TGTGCCAGCAGACACACTAGCGGGAGGGCCTCCGGGGAGCTGTTTTTT. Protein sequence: CASRHTSGRASGELFF.

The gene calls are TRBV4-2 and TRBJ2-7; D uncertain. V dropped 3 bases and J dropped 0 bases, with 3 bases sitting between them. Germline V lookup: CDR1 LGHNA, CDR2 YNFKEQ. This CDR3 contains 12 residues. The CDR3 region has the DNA TGTGCCAGCAGCCAGGCCTCCTACGAGCAGTACTTC. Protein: CASSQASYEQYF.

The CDR3 region has the DNA TGTGCCAGCAGCTTTGGGTATCAGGGGGCGCGAGGCTACACCTTC. Translated, it gives CASSFGYQGARGYTF. The chain carries TRBV5-4 and TRBJ1-2, with 8 bases matching TRBD1. The CDR3 consists of 15 residues. V shed 2 bases, J shed 8 bases, and the junction held 11 bases outside the gene matches. The germline V gene encodes CDR1 SGHNT and CDR2 YYREEE (reference sequence).

The CDR3 nucleotides are TGTGCCAGTAGTTCCCACGGGACAGGAGGCAACGAGCAGTACTTC. Its protein is CASSSHGTGGNEQYF. The chain combines TRBV19 with TRBJ2-7; TRBD1 aligns across 8 bases. Per germline, CDR1 LNHDA and CDR2 SQIVND (reference sequence). The CDR3 spans 15 residues. J was trimmed by 5 bases and V by 5 bases; bases with no gene match: 11.

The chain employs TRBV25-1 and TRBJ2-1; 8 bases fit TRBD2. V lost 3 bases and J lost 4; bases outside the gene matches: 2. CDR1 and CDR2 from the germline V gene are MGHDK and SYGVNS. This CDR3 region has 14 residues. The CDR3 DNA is TGTGCCAGCAGTGATCTAGCGGGTTACAATGAGCAGTTCTTC. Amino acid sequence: CASSDLAGYNEQFF. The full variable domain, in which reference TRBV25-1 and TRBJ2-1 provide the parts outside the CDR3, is EADIYQTPRYLVIGTGKKITLECSQTMGHDKMYWYQQDPGMELHLIHYSYGVNSTEKGDLSSESTVSRIRTEHFPLTLESARPSHTSQYLCASSDLAGYNEQFFGPGTRLTVL.

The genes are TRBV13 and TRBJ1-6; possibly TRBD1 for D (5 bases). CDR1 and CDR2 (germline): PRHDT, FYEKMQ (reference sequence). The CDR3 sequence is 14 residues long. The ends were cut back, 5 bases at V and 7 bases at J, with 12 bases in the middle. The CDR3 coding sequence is TGTGCCAGCAGCGGCGGCGGGGGAAATTCACCCCTCCACTTT. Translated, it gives CASSGGGGNSPLHF. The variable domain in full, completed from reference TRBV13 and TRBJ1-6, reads AAGVIQSPRHLIKEKRETATLKCYPIPRHDTVYWYQQGPGQDPQFLISFYEKMQSDKGSIPDRFSAQQFSDYHSELNMSSLELGDSALYFCASSGGGGNSPLHFGNGTRLTVT.

In DNA form, the CDR3 reads TGTGCCAGCAACCCCCCCACACAGAATAAAGCTTTCTTT. Translation: CASNPPTQNKAFF. This rearrangement joins TRBV9 to TRBJ1-1, with D hard to call. The CDR3 extends over 13 amino acids. Per germline, CDR1 SGDLS and CDR2 YYNGEE. V lost 6 bases to trimming and J lost 9 bases, with 18 bases between them.

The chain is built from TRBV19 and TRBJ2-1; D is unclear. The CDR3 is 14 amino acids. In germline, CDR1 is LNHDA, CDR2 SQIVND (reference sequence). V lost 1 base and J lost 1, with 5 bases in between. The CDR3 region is CASSIGGSYNEQFF. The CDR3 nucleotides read TGTGCCAGTAGTATAGGAGGTTCCTACAATGAGCAGTTCTTC.

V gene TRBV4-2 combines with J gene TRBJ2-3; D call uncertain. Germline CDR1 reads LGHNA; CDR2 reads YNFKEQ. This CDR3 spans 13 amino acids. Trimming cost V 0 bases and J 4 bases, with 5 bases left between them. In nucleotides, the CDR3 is TGTGCCAGCAGCCAAGAAACGGCAGATACGCAGTATTTT. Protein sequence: CASSQETADTQYF.

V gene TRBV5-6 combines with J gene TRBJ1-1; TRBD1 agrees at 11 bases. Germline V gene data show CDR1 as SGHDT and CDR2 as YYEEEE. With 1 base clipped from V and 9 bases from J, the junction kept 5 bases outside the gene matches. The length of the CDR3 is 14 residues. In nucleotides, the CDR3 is TGTGCCAGCAGCTTGTCGGACAGGGGGCTAAAAGCTTTCTTT. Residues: CASSLSDRGLKAFF.

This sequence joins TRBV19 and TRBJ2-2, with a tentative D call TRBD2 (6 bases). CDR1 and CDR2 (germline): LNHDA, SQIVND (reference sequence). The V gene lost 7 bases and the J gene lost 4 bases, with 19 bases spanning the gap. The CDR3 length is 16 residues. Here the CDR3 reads CASTNWERVGTGELFF. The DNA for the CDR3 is TGTGCCAGTACCAACTGGGAGCGGGTGGGCACCGGGGAGCTGTTTTTT. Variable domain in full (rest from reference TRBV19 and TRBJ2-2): DGGITQSPKYLFRKEGQNVTLSCEQNLNHDAMYWYRQDPGQGLRLIYYSQIVNDFQKGDIAEGYSVSREKKESFPLTVTSAQKNPTAFYLCASTNWERVGTGELFFGEGSRLTVL.

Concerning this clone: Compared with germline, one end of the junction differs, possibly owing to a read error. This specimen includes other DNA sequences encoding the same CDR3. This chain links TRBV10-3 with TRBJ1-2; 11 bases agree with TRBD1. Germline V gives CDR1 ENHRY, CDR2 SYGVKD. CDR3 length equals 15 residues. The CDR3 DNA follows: TGCGCCATTAGTACTGGGGACAGGGGGGCCTATGGCTACACCTTC. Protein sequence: CAISTGDRGAYGYTF.

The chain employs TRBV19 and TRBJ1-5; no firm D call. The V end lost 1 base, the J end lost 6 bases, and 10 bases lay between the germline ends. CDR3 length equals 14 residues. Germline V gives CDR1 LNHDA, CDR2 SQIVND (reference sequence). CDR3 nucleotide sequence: TGTGCCAGTAGTATAGCTTTGATCGGTCAGCCCCAGCATTTT. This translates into CASSIALIGQPQHF.

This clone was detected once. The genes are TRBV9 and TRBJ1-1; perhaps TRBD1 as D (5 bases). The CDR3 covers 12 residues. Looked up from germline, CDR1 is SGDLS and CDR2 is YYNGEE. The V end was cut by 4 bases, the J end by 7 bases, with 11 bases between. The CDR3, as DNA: TGTGCCAGCAGCCCAAATACAGGTGAAGCTTTCTTT. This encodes CASSPNTGEAFF.